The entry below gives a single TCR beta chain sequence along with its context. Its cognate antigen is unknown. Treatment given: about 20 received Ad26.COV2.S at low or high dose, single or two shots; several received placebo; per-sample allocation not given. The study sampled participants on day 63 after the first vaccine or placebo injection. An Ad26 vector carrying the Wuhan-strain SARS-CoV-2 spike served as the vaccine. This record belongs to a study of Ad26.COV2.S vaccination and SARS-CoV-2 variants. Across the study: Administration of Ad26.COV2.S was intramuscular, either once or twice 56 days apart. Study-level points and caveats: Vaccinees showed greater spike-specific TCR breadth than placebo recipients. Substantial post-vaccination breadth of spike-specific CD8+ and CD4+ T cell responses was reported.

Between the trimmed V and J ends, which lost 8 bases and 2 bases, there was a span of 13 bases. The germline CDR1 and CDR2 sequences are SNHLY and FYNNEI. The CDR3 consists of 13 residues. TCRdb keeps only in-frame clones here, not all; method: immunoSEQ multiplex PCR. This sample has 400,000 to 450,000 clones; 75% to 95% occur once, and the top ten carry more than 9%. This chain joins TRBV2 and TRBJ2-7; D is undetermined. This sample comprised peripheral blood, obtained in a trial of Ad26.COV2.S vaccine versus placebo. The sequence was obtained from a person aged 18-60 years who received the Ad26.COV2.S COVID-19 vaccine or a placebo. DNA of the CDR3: TGTGCCAGCGTCCCGGGCCTCCCCTACGAGCAGTACTTC. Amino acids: CASVPGLPYEQYF.